The 25 T cell receptor beta chains listed next were all sequenced from one sample in a study of T cells in localized non-small cell lung cancer. TCRdb's copy holds only in-frame clones and misses some; the assay was immunoSEQ multiplex PCR. The repertoire holds 45,000 or so clones, with 81% as singletons. Sequenced here: peripheral blood mononuclear cells, sampled before any cancer treatment. The receptors were sampled from a man aged 35 to 70 with stage III lung adenocarcinoma.

The chain joins TRBV6-5 to TRBJ2-5, with 12 positions matching TRBD1. With V trimmed by 2 bases and J by 5 bases, 6 bases remained unmatched. This CDR3 region has 16 residues. The germline gives CDR1 MNHEY, CDR2 SVGAGI. In DNA, the CDR3 is TGTGCCAGCAGTTACGGCGGGACAGGGGGCTCGGAGACCCAGTACTTC. Translation: CASSYGGTGGSETQYF.

This chain joins TRBV19 and TRBJ2-1; either TRBD1 or TRBD2 may supply D (5 bases each). CDR3 length equals 13 residues. Germline values: CDR1 LNHDA, CDR2 SQIVND (reference sequence). V dropped 2 bases and J dropped 9 bases, with 11 bases sitting between them. CDR3 residues: CASSISLRGEQFF. Here the CDR3 DNA reads TGTGCCAGTAGTATAAGCTTGAGGGGTGAGCAGTTCTTC. Complete variable domain (other parts from reference TRBV19 and TRBJ2-1): DGGITQSPKYLFRKEGQNVTLSCEQNLNHDAMYWYRQDPGQGLRLIYYSQIVNDFQKGDIAEGYSVSREKKESFPLTVTSAQKNPTAFYLCASSISLRGEQFFGPGTRLTVL.

CDR3 residues: CASSPEAGGTEAFF. For the CDR3, the DNA is TGTGCCAGCTCACCAGAAGCGGGTGGCACTGAAGCTTTCTTT. This chain links TRBV18 with TRBJ1-1; no clear D. Germline loops: CDR1 KGHSH, CDR2 LQKENI. V dropped 2 bases and J dropped 4 bases, with 11 bases sitting between them. This CDR3 is 14 amino acids long.

The rearrangement uses TRBV15 and TRBJ1-6, with D possibly TRBD1 on 6 matching bases. Germline CDR1 LNHNV, CDR2 YYDKDF (reference sequence). CDR3 size: 15 residues. Trimming pared 0 bases from V and 14 bases from J, leaving 17 bases between. The DNA for the CDR3 is TGTGCCACCAGCAGAGATACAGGGACCTTCCAATCCCTCCACTTT. Translating it yields CATSRDTGTFQSLHF.

The V gene is TRBV4-2, the J gene TRBJ2-1, with 16 bases lining up with TRBD2. Germline V lookup: CDR1 LGHNA, CDR2 YNFKEQ. J gave up 6 bases and V 5 bases, and 10 bases lay outside the gene matches. The CDR3 runs to 18 residues. The CDR3 DNA is TGTGCCAGCAGCTCTGTAGCCGGGACTAGCGGGGGGGCCAATGAGCAGTTCTTC. This codes for CASSSVAGTSGGANEQFF.

V gene TRBV5-1 combines with J gene TRBJ2-3, with 8 nucleotides matching TRBD1. The length of the CDR3 is 15 residues. The V segment lost 3 bases and the J segment 3 bases; nucleotides outside the gene matches: 6. Germline CDR1 is SGHRS and CDR2 is YFSETQ. The CDR3 sequence is CASSSGTGETDTQYF. As DNA, the CDR3 is TGCGCCAGCAGCTCCGGGACAGGTGAGACAGATACGCAGTATTTT.

The chain is built from TRBV19 and TRBJ2-2; possibly TRBD2 for D (7 bases). Trimming removed 7 bases from V and 3 bases from J, with 21 bases in between. Germline V CDR1 and CDR2: LNHDA, SQIVND (reference sequence). This CDR3 has 17 amino acids. The CDR3 bases are TGTGCCAGTAAGGGGGGGACGGGAGACAGTTACACCGGGGAGCTGTTTTTT. This gives the protein CASKGGTGDSYTGELFF.

The CDR3 DNA is TGCGCCAGCAGCCCAGCTGGGGGAGATGTTACCGAAGCTTTCTTT. This translates into CASSPAGGDVTEAFF. This chain connects TRBV5-1 to TRBJ1-1; D is perhaps TRBD1 (5 bases). The germline V gene has CDR1 SGHRS and CDR2 YFSETQ. The CDR3 has 15 amino acids. V was pared by 4 bases and J by 8 bases, with 21 bases between.

The rearrangement uses TRBV4-1 and TRBJ2-7; TRBD1 matches at 9 bases. The CDR3 has 15 residues. V was clipped by 4 bases and J by 2 bases; unmatched bases: 6. The germline gives CDR1 MGHRA, CDR2 YSYEKL. CDR3 region: CASSLVGQGTYEQYF. CDR3 nucleotide sequence: TGCGCCAGCAGCCTCGTGGGACAGGGAACCTACGAGCAGTACTTC.

The rearrangement joins TRBV7-8 to TRBJ2-1; TRBD2 aligns across 16 bases. V shed 6 bases and J 9 bases; nucleotides not matched to a gene: 11. The CDR3 runs 17 residues. Germline V lookup: CDR1 SGHVS, CDR2 FQNEAQ. CDR3 protein: CASRRPGTSGGAGEQFF. CDR3 nucleotides: TGTGCCAGCAGACGTCCCGGGACTAGCGGGGGGGCCGGTGAGCAGTTCTTC.

The J gene is TRBJ2-2, the V gene TRBV6-4; possibly TRBD1 for D (7 bases). CDR1 is MRHNA, CDR2 SNTAGT, per germline. Trimming shortened V by 4 bases and J by 5 bases, and 8 bases separated the two germline ends. CDR3 size: 13 residues. CDR3 DNA: TGTGCCAGCAGTGCAGGGGGGACCGGGGAGCTGTTTTTT. Protein sequence: CASSAGGTGELFF.

The rearrangement joins TRBV9 to TRBJ1-5; 7 positions match TRBD1. Per germline, CDR1 SGDLS and CDR2 YYNGEE. The CDR3 totals 14 residues. The J segment lost 1 base and the V segment lost 3 bases, leaving 1 base of the junction unmatched. Here the CDR3 reads CASSATGSNQPQHF. The CDR3 DNA reads TGTGCCAGCAGCGCGACAGGGAGCAATCAGCCCCAGCATTTT. The full variable domain, its missing parts supplied by reference TRBV9 and TRBJ1-5, is DSGVTQTPKHLITATGQRVTLRCSPRSGDLSVYWYQQSLDQGLQFLIQYYNGEERAKGNILERFSAQQFPDLHSELNLSSLELGDSALYFCASSATGSNQPQHFGDGTRLSIL.

The rearrangement links TRBV27 to TRBJ1-1, with D maybe TRBD1 (6 bases). The CDR3 has 13 residues. Germline values: CDR1 MNHEY, CDR2 SMNVEV (reference sequence). V was pared by 10 bases and J by 0 bases, with 12 bases between. CDR3 residues: CATQTGLNTEAFF. The CDR3 DNA reads TGTGCCACCCAGACAGGATTGAACACTGAAGCTTTCTTT.

The genes are TRBV5-1 and TRBJ2-7; the match to TRBD1 covers 7 bases. CDR1 is SGHRS and CDR2 is YFSETQ in the germline V gene. The CDR3 contains 14 residues. J was trimmed by 3 bases and V by 2 bases; bases with no gene match: 5. The DNA of the CDR3 is TGCGCCAGCAGCTTAAGGGACAGTCTCTACGAGCAGTACTTC. It codes for CASSLRDSLYEQYF.

The chain combines TRBV27 with TRBJ2-2, with 11 bases aligning to TRBD1. The CDR3 sequence is 16 residues long. Germline CDR1 MNHEY, CDR2 SMNVEV (reference sequence). J lost 7 bases, V lost 1 base, and 5 bases had no gene match. The CDR3 loop is CASSLLGQGAIGELFF. DNA of the CDR3: TGTGCCAGCAGTTTATTAGGACAGGGGGCCATCGGGGAGCTGTTTTTT.

There are a few counts of this clone. CDR3 sequence: CASSSGLDGPQETQYF. CDR3 DNA sequence: TGTGCCAGCAGCTCCGGATTGGACGGGCCTCAAGAGACCCAGTACTTC. The V gene is TRBV11-3, the J gene TRBJ2-5; D gene ambiguous. Germline lookup yields CDR1 SGHNT and CDR2 YENEEA. The CDR3 runs to 16 residues. With 4 bases removed from V and 2 bases from J, the gap between germline ends came to 17 bases.

This clone has a single count. The J gene is TRBJ2-1, the V gene TRBV19; D may correspond to TRBD1 or TRBD2 (5 bases each). Germline V CDR1 and CDR2: LNHDA, SQIVND (reference sequence). The CDR3 runs to 15 residues. The ends were cut back, 3 bases at V and 10 bases at J, with 19 bases in the middle. Written as DNA, the CDR3 is TGTGCCAGTAGTATTACCGGGGTTGGGACCGGGGAGCAGTTCTTC. Amino acid sequence: CASSITGVGTGEQFF.

This rearrangement joins TRBV7-9 to TRBJ1-3, with D unclear. Looked up from germline, CDR1 is SEHNR and CDR2 is FQNEAQ (reference sequence). V was trimmed by 2 bases and J by 4 bases, leaving 9 bases between them. The length of the CDR3 is 14 residues. CDR3 sequence: CASSLKGSGNTIYF. In DNA form, the CDR3 reads TGTGCCAGCAGCTTAAAGGGATCCGGAAACACCATATATTTT.

Of note for this clone: Mismatch with germline at one junction end may stem from a read error. Other DNA sequences in this specimen translate into the identical CDR3. This chain joins TRBV7-7 and TRBJ2-5; 7 bases align to TRBD2. The CDR3 length is 14 residues. CDR1 and CDR2 (germline): SSHAT, FNYEAQ (reference sequence). DNA for the CDR3: TGTGCTAGCAGCTTATCCGGACTAGGAGAGACCCAGTACTTC. It yields the protein CASSLSGLGETQYF.

This clone is a singleton in its sample. The rearrangement joins TRBV6-5 to TRBJ2-2, with 10 bases lining up with TRBD1. This CDR3 is built from 15 residues. J gave up 1 base and V 4 bases, and 0 bases lay outside the gene matches. Germline V gives CDR1 MNHEY, CDR2 SVGAGI. The DNA for the CDR3 is TGTGCCAGCAGTTGGGACAGGGGGAACACCGGGGAGCTGTTTTTT. Amino acids: CASSWDRGNTGELFF.

Turning to this clone: Sequence at one end of the junction differs from germline and may be a read error. CDR3 nucleotides: TGTGCCAGCAGCTTGGCGAGTGGCCGGGACCCGTTCTTC. It specifies CASSLASGRDPFF. The chain carries TRBV5-6 and TRBJ2-4; either TRBD1 or TRBD2 may fit D (5 bases each). Germline V gene lookup returns CDR1 SGHDT and CDR2 YYEEEE. The CDR3 spans 13 residues.

The chain combines TRBV6-1 with TRBJ1-1, with 8 positions matching TRBD1. This CDR3 comprises 15 residues. The ends lost 4 bases at V and 1 base at J; junction bases unmatched: 5. From germline, CDR1 is MNHNS and CDR2 SASEGT. The DNA for the CDR3 is TGTGCCAGCAGTGCACCCGGGACAGGGAACACTGAAGCTTTCTTT. Encoded protein: CASSAPGTGNTEAFF.

This clone was seen only once. The chain combines TRBV2 with TRBJ2-7, with 7 bases lining up with TRBD2. The CDR3 is 11 amino acids. Germline-derived CDR1 and CDR2 are SNHLY and FYNNEI. J lost 6 bases, V lost 6 bases, and 2 bases had no gene match. CDR3 sequence: CASSREGEQYF. CDR3 DNA sequence: TGTGCCAGCAGCAGGGAGGGCGAGCAGTACTTC.

This clone has more than one count but fewer than ten. The chain is built from TRBV28 and TRBJ2-7, with D unclear. Germline CDR1 reads MDHEN; CDR2 reads SYDVKM. The CDR3 is 12 residues long. The germline V and J ends were trimmed by 6 bases and 2 bases, with 8 bases remaining between them. The DNA of the CDR3 is TGTGCCAGCAGCGCTGGTACCTACGAGCAGTACTTC. Translation gives CASSAGTYEQYF.

The chain uses TRBV4-1 and TRBJ2-6, with D hard to call. This CDR3 contains 15 residues. CDR1 and CDR2 (germline): MGHRA, YSYEKL. V lost 5 bases and J lost 0, with 8 bases in between. In DNA form, the CDR3 reads TGCGCCAGCAGCTTCCAATTCTCTGGGGCCAACGTCCTGACTTTC. Its translation: CASSFQFSGANVLTF.